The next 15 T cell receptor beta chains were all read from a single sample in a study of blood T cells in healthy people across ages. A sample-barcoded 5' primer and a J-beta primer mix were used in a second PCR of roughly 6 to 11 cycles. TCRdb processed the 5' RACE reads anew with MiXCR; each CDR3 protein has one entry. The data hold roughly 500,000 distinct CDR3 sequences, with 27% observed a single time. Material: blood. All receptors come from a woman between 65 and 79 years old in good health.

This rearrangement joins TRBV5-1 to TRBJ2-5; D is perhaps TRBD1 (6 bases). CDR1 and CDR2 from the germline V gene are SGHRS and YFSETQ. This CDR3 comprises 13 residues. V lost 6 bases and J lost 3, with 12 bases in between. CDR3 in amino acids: CASNPTGKETQYF. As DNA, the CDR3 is TGCGCCAGCAACCCGACAGGAAAAGAGACCCAGTACTTC.

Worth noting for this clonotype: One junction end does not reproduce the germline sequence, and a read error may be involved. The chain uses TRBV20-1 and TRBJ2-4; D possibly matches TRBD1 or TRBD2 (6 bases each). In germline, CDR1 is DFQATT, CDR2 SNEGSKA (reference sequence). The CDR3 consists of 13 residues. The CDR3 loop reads CGATGRAKNIQYF. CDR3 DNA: TGCGGTGCAACAGGGAGGGCCAAAAACATTCAGTACTTC.

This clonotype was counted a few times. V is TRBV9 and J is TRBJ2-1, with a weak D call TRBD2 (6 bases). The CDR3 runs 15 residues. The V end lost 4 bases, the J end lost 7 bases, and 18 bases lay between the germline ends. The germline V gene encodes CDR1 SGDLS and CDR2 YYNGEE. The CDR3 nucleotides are TGTGCCAGCAGCCCCATAGCGGCGGGGAGGAATGAGCAGTTCTTC. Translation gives CASSPIAAGRNEQFF.

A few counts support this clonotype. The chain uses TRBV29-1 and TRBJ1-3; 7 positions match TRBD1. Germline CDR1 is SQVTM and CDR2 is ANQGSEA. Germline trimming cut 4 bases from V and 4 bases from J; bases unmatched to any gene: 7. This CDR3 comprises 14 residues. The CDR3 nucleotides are TGCAGCGTTGCCCTGACAGGGTACGGAAACACCATATATTTT. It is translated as CSVALTGYGNTIYF.

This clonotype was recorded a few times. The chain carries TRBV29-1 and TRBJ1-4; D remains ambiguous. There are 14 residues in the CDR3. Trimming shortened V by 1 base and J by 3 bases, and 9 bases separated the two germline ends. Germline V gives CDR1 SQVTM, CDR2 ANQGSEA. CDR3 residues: CSVEGRTPNEKLFF. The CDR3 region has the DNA TGCAGCGTTGAAGGAAGGACCCCTAATGAAAAACTGTTTTTT.

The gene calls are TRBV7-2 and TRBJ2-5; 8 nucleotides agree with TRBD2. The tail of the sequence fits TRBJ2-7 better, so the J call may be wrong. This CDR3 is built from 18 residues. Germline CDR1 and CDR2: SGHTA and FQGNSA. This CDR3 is CASSLTHVGRGGQNEQYF. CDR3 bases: TGTGCCAGCAGCCTAACACATGTCGGGAGGGGGGGGCAGAACGAGCAGTACTTC.

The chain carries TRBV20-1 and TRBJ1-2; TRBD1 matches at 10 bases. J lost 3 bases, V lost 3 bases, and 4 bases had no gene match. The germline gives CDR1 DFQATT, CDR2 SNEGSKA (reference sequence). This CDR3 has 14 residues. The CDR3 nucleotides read TGCAGTGCTAGGGACAGGGGGGTTGACTATGGCTACACCTTC. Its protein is CSARDRGVDYGYTF.

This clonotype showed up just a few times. CDR3 bases: TGTGCCTGGACGGGACTAGCGGGGGGGCCTTTTGAGTTTACGCAGTATTTT. It yields the protein CAWTGLAGGPFEFTQYF. The chain is built from TRBV30 and TRBJ2-3; 16 nucleotides match TRBD2. The germline V gene encodes CDR1 GTSNPN and CDR2 SVGIG (reference sequence). V dropped 4 bases and J dropped 8; count of bases not matched to a gene: 12. CDR3 length: 17 residues.

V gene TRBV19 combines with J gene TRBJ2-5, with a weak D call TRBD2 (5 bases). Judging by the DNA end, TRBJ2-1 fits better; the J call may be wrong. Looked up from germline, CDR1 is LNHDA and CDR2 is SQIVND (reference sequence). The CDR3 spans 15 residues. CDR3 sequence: CASSMGDRSLREQFF. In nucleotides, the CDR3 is TGTGCCAGTAGTATGGGAGACCGAAGCCTTAGGGAGCAGTTCTTC.

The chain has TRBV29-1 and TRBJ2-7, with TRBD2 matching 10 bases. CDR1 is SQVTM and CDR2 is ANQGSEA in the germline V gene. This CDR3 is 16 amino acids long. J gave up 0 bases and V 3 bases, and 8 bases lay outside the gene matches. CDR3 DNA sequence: TGCAGCGTTGATTCGCCTAGCGGGAGTAGCTCCTACGAGCAGTACTTC. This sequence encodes CSVDSPSGSSSYEQYF.

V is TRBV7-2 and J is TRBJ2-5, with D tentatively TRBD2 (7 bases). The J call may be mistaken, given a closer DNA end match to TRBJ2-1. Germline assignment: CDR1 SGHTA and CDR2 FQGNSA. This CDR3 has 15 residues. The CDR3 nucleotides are TGTGCCAGCAGCTTAATGGGGGGGCCTGGCAATGAGCAGTTCTTC. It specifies CASSLMGGPGNEQFF.

The CDR3 DNA reads as TGTGCCAGCATGGCCGGGGGAGCCTACAATGAGCAGTTCTTC. Translated: CASMAGGAYNEQFF. J is TRBJ2-1 and V is TRBV28, with TRBD2 as a possible D gene (6 bases). Germline loops: CDR1 MDHEN, CDR2 SYDVKM. The V gene lost 7 bases and the J gene lost 2 bases, with 12 bases spanning the gap. The CDR3 runs 14 residues.

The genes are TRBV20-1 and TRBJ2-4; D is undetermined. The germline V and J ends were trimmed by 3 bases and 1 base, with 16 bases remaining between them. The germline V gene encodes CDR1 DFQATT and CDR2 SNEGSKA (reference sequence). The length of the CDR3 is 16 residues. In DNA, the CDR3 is TGCAGTGCTAGTAAAGGGTCGGGCGTGGCCAAAAACATTCAGTACTTC. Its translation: CSASKGSGVAKNIQYF.

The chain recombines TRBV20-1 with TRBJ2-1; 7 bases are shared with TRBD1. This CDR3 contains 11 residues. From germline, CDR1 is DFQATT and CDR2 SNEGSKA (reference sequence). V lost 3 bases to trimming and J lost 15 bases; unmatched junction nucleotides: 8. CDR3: CSASVSNRGFF. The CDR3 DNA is TGCAGTGCTAGTGTGTCGAACAGGGGGTTCTTC.

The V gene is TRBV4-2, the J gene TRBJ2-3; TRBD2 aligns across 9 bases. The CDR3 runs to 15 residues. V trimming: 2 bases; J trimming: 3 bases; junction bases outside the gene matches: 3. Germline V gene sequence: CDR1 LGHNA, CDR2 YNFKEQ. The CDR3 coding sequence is TGTGCCAGCAGCCAACCAGCGGGGGGAACAGATACGCAGTATTTT. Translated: CASSQPAGGTDTQYF.